The 5 T cell receptor beta chains below were found in one sample sequenced in a study of T-cell memory formation after mild COVID-19. TCRdb reanalysed the 5' RACE reads using MiXCR and keeps one entry per CDR3 protein. In the table there are some 150,000 distinct CDR3 sequences, 5.5% to 7% of which are singletons. The specimen was PBMCs or a T cell subset sorted from them (not recorded which). The source is an adult woman who had mild COVID-19 (a few samples of this study predate the infection). Cell type and time point are not known.

The chain carries TRBV5-1 and TRBJ1-5; 7 nucleotides line up with TRBD1. Per the germline V gene, CDR1 is SGHRS and CDR2 is YFSETQ. The length of the CDR3 is 15 residues. V was clipped by 3 bases and J by 4 bases; unmatched bases: 7. The CDR3 is CASSSTGQINQPQHF. CDR3 sequence (DNA): TGCGCCAGCAGCTCCACGGGACAGATAAATCAGCCCCAGCATTTT.

The V gene is TRBV6-2 or TRBV6-3, the J gene TRBJ1-1, with D maybe TRBD1 (5 bases). V lost 0 bases, J lost 0 bases, and 17 bases lay in between. Germline CDR1 reads MNHEY; CDR2 reads SVGEGT. The CDR3 is 18 residues long. As DNA, the CDR3 is TGTGCCAGCAGTTACTCGATGGGGAGGCCAGGGATGAACACTGAAGCTTTCTTT. This gives the protein CASSYSMGRPGMNTEAFF.

This clonotype was seen a handful of times. The V gene is TRBV7-2, the J gene TRBJ2-7; possibly TRBD2 for D (6 bases). Germline lookup yields CDR1 SGHTA and CDR2 FQGNSA. V was shortened by 5 bases and J by 7 bases, with 9 bases between the two germline ends. CDR3 length equals 11 residues. The chain's CDR3 is CASSHRGEQYF. CDR3 DNA sequence: TGTGCCAGCAGCCACCGGGGGGAGCAGTACTTC.

The genes are TRBV6-2 or TRBV6-3 and TRBJ2-2; no firm D call. This CDR3 has 13 amino acids. Germline V gives CDR1 MNHEY, CDR2 SVGEGT. V was clipped by 0 bases and J by 6 bases, with 5 bases between them. Here the CDR3 reads CASSYSDPGELFF. In nucleotides, the CDR3 is TGTGCCAGCAGTTACTCCGACCCCGGGGAGCTGTTTTTT.

This clonotype was counted many times. The chain has TRBV7-2 and TRBJ1-4; D gene uncertain. The CDR3 sequence is 14 residues long. Germline loops: CDR1 SGHTA, CDR2 FQGNSA. Trimming took off 5 bases at V and 1 base at J, with 8 bases between the two ends. The chain's CDR3 is CASSAQQTNEKLFF. CDR3 nucleotide sequence: TGTGCCAGCAGCGCTCAGCAAACTAATGAAAAACTGTTTTTT.